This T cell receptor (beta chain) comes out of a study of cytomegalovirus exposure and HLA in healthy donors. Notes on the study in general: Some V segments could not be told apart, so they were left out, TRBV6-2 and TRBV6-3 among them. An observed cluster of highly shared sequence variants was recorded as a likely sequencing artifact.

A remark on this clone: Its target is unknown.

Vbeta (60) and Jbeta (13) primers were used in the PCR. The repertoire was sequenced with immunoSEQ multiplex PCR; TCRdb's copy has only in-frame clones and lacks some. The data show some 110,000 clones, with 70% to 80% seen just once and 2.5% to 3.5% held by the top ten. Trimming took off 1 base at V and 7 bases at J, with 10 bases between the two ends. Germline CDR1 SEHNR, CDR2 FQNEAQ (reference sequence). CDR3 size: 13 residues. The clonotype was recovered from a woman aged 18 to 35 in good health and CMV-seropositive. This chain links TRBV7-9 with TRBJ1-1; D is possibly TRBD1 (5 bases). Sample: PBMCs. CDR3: CASSLGGELEAFF. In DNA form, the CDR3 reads TGTGCCAGCAGCTTAGGGGGGGAACTTGAAGCTTTCTTT.